Listed here are 18 T cell receptor beta chains from one sample, sequenced in a study of T cells in Graves' hyperthyroidism and ophthalmopathy. The source material, RNA transcripts, was used to amplify TCR beta CDR3 regions. The HTBI primer set served for first-round RT-PCR of the TCR CDR3. TCRdb fed the multiplex PCR reads into MiXCR, producing one record per CDR3 protein. The sample records a few hundred thousand distinct CDR3 sequences, under 15% being singletons. The sample comprised blood. The receptors stem from a woman aged 25 to 39 with Graves' hyperthyroidism.

This clonotype was found a few times. The V gene is TRBV12-3 or TRBV12-4, the J gene TRBJ1-3, with 7 bases that match TRBD1. With 6 bases clipped from V and 4 bases from J, the junction kept 6 bases outside the gene matches. CDR3 size: 14 residues. The CDR3 DNA reads TGTGCCAGCAGGTCAAGGGGGCTCGGAAACACCATATATTTT. Its translation is CASRSRGLGNTIYF.

This clonotype was counted many times. V usage is TRBV19 and J usage is TRBJ1-1; a weak D match, TRBD1 (5 bases). The CDR3 spans 15 residues. Germline assignment: CDR1 LNHDA and CDR2 SQIVND (reference sequence). Trimming took 3 bases from V and 1 from J, leaving 12 bases between them. The CDR3 DNA reads as TGTGCCAGTAGTATTTCTGACAGAGCGAACACTGAAGCTTTCTTT. It is translated as CASSISDRANTEAFF.

This clonotype was detected ten times or more. The rearrangement links TRBV7-2 to TRBJ2-1; D remains unclear. Trimming pared 5 bases from V and 0 bases from J, leaving 14 bases between. The CDR3 consists of 16 residues. The germline V gene encodes CDR1 SGHTA and CDR2 FQGNSA. CDR3 nucleotide sequence: TGTGCCAGCAGCCACGCAGGATCCAGCTCCTACAATGAGCAGTTCTTC. This gives the protein CASSHAGSSSYNEQFF.

This clonotype is a singleton in its sample. This may come from a read error, since a much larger clone is one base off. This chain links TRBV27 with TRBJ2-5; D may correspond to TRBD1 or TRBD2 (5 bases each). Germline V CDR1 and CDR2: MNHEY, SMNVEV (reference sequence). The CDR3 loop spans 15 amino acids. The V gene lost 8 bases and the J gene lost 4 bases, with 20 bases spanning the gap. The CDR3 bases are TGTGCCAGCGGGCCCCCCCGGGGCCATCGAGAGACCCAGTACTTC. Protein: CASGPPRGHRETQYF.

The chain carries TRBV3-1 and TRBJ2-7; D may be TRBD1 (6 bases). Germline values: CDR1 LGHDT, CDR2 YNNKEL (reference sequence). Trimming removed 2 bases at V and 6 bases at J, with 11 bases between. The CDR3 has 13 amino acids. CDR3 nucleotide sequence: TGTGCCAGCAGCCAAAGGACAGTTAGCGAGCAGTACTTC. This encodes CASSQRTVSEQYF.

The V call is TRBV7-2, the J call TRBJ2-5; D is uncertain. Trimming cost V 0 bases and J 5 bases, with 22 bases left between them. The CDR3 consists of 18 residues. Germline CDR1 SGHTA, CDR2 FQGNSA. CDR3 DNA sequence: TGTGCCAGCAGCTTAGCGCCCCATAATCGTGGGAAGAGGGAGACCCAGTACTTC. The encoded protein is CASSLAPHNRGKRETQYF. The full variable domain, completed using reference TRBV7-2 and TRBJ2-5, is GAGVSQSPSNKVTEKGKDVELRCDPISGHTALYWYRQSLGQGLEFLIYFQGNSAPDKSGLPSDRFSAERTGGSVSTLTIQRTQQEDSAVYLCASSLAPHNRGKRETQYFGPGTRLLVL.

The V and J genes are TRBV12-3 or TRBV12-4 and TRBJ2-7; either TRBD1 or TRBD2 may supply D (6 bases each). V lost 5 bases and J 3 bases, leaving 17 bases between the germline ends. CDR3 size: 15 residues. The CDR3 nucleotides are TGTGCCAGCAGTCCGCGGACAGTCGGGGGCTACGAGCAGTACTTC. Translation gives CASSPRTVGGYEQYF.

The chain combines TRBV18 with TRBJ1-5, with 9 bases matching TRBD1. Germline CDR1 reads KGHSH; CDR2 reads LQKENI. The trim removed 6 bases at V and 5 bases at J, leaving 8 bases unmatched. CDR3 length: 15 residues. The CDR3 loop is CASSPSTGGDQPQHF. In DNA, the CDR3 is TGTGCCAGCTCCCCCTCGACAGGGGGGGATCAGCCCCAGCATTTT.

This clonotype was found many times. The V gene is TRBV3-1, the J gene TRBJ1-4; D unresolved. Trimming left V 0 bases short and J 7 bases short, with 6 bases between. Per the germline V gene, CDR1 is LGHDT and CDR2 is YNNKEL (reference sequence). This CDR3 has 13 residues. The CDR3 loop is CASSQDPREKLFF. In nucleotides, the CDR3 is TGTGCCAGCAGCCAAGACCCCCGTGAAAAACTGTTTTTT.

The chain recombines TRBV7-9 with TRBJ2-6; a weak D match, TRBD2 (6 bases). CDR1 is SEHNR, CDR2 FQNEAQ, per germline (reference sequence). V was shortened by 4 bases and J by 1 base, with 14 bases between the two germline ends. The CDR3 extends over 17 amino acids. In nucleotides, the CDR3 is TGTGCCAGCAGCTCTGCGGGGTTCAGGTCTGGGGCCAACGTCCTGACTTTC. It is translated as CASSSAGFRSGANVLTF. Based on the CDR3 plus reference TRBV7-9 and TRBJ2-6, the full variable domain is DTGVSQNPRHKITKRGQNVTFRCDPISEHNRLYWYRQTLGQGPEFLTYFQNEAQLEKSRLLSDRFSAERPKGSFSTLEIQRTEQGDSAMYLCASSSAGFRSGANVLTFGAGSRLTVL.

There are a few counts of this clonotype. The chain carries TRBV28 and TRBJ1-2, with 9 bases identical to TRBD1. In germline, CDR1 is MDHEN, CDR2 SYDVKM. The CDR3 is made up of 17 amino acids. V lost 5 bases, J lost 3 bases, and 13 bases stayed unmatched. CDR3 residues: CASSPSGTGFEDYGYTF. The DNA of the CDR3 is TGTGCCAGCAGTCCGTCCGGGACAGGGTTCGAGGACTATGGCTACACCTTC.

This clonotype was seen many times. This sequence joins TRBV28 and TRBJ2-2, with D maybe TRBD1 (6 bases). This CDR3 spans 16 amino acids. V was shortened by 7 bases and J by 2 bases, with 17 bases between the two germline ends. The germline V gene encodes CDR1 MDHEN and CDR2 SYDVKM. The chain's CDR3 is CASTAPGRGNTGELFF. The CDR3 DNA reads as TGTGCCAGCACCGCCCCAGGCAGGGGAAACACCGGGGAGCTGTTTTTT.

In its sample, this clonotype was seen many times. The chain joins TRBV28 to TRBJ2-3; D unclear. Trimming took off 3 bases at V and 2 bases at J, with 9 bases between the two ends. The CDR3 covers 14 residues. CDR1 and CDR2 from the germline V gene are MDHEN and SYDVKM. The DNA of the CDR3 is TGTGCCAGCAGTTTGCCAGGAGACACAGATACGCAGTATTTT. Protein: CASSLPGDTDTQYF.

The chain joins TRBV14 to TRBJ2-1; 9 nucleotides align to TRBD2. Trimming cost V 4 bases and J 5 bases; bases outside gene matches: 6. The CDR3 extends over 15 amino acids. Germline V gene sequence: CDR1 SGHDN, CDR2 FVKESK. The CDR3 DNA sequence: TGTGCCAGCAGCCTCCTAGCGGGACCTAACAATGAGCAGTTCTTC. Protein sequence: CASSLLAGPNNEQFF.

The rearrangement uses TRBV5-1 and TRBJ2-3; TRBD1 might be the D (6 bases). V was clipped by 3 bases and J by 2 bases, with 13 bases between them. Germline V gene sequence: CDR1 SGHRS, CDR2 YFSETQ. The CDR3 has 15 amino acids. CDR3: CASSYQGLVTDTQYF. The CDR3, as DNA: TGCGCCAGCAGCTACCAGGGGTTAGTCACAGATACGCAGTATTTT. The variable domain in full, completed from reference TRBV5-1 and TRBJ2-3, reads KAGVTQTPRYLIKTRGQQVTLSCSPISGHRSVSWYQQTPGQGLQFLFEYFSETQRNKGNFPGRFSGRQFSNSRSEMNVSTLELGDSALYLCASSYQGLVTDTQYFGPGTRLTVL.

The chain uses TRBV7-9 and TRBJ2-5, with D tentatively TRBD2 (6 bases). The CDR3 has 15 residues. Per the germline V gene, CDR1 is SEHNR and CDR2 is FQNEAQ (reference sequence). With 8 bases removed from V and 5 bases from J, the gap between germline ends came to 21 bases. The CDR3 loop reads CASGKRGLPLETQYF. The CDR3 DNA is TGTGCCAGCGGCAAACGGGGACTCCCGCTCGAGACCCAGTACTTC. The full variable domain, its missing parts supplied by reference TRBV7-9 and TRBJ2-5, is DTGVSQNPRHKITKRGQNVTFRCDPISEHNRLYWYRQTLGQGPEFLTYFQNEAQLEKSRLLSDRFSAERPKGSFSTLEIQRTEQGDSAMYLCASGKRGLPLETQYFGPGTRLLVL.

At least ten counts were recorded for this clonotype. CDR3 protein: CASTIGSHNYGYTF. The CDR3 DNA reads as TGTGCCTCGACTATTGGCAGTCACAACTATGGCTACACCTTC. This chain connects TRBV30 to TRBJ1-2, with D uncertain. Per germline, CDR1 GTSNPN and CDR2 SVGIG (reference sequence). The CDR3 totals 14 residues. Trimming removed 7 bases at V and 2 bases at J, with 17 bases between.

This clonotype was detected ten times or more. The chain joins TRBV3-1 to TRBJ2-1, with no clear D. V was pared by 5 bases and J by 6 bases, with 14 bases between. The CDR3 totals 14 residues. Germline CDR1 and CDR2: LGHDT and YNNKEL (reference sequence). CDR3 region: CASSTGTRTNEQFF. CDR3 DNA: TGTGCCAGCAGCACCGGTACCCGTACCAATGAGCAGTTCTTC.